Below, 4 T cell receptor beta chains from the same sample are listed, as sequenced in a study of cytomegalovirus exposure and HLA in healthy donors. The primer mix had 60 Vbeta and 13 Jbeta primers. Assay: immunoSEQ multiplex PCR; the TCRdb copy retains only in-frame clones and omits some. This sample carries 150,000 to 160,000 clones, approximately 75% of them seen once, and the ten largest clones take approximately 2.8%. Sample: PBMCs. The origin of the receptors is a man aged 18 to 29 in good health and CMV-seronegative.

V and J are TRBV19 and TRBJ1-5; 8 bases agree with TRBD1. CDR3 length: 13 residues. In germline, CDR1 is LNHDA, CDR2 SQIVND (reference sequence). The V and J ends lost 6 bases and 9 bases, in that order; junction bases with no gene match: 7. The CDR3 DNA reads as TGTGCCAGTAGAGAACAGGGGGTAGGGCCCCAGCATTTT. Translated, it gives CASREQGVGPQHF.

The chain joins TRBV18 to TRBJ2-2; 7 nucleotides match TRBD2. The length of the CDR3 is 15 residues. The ends lost 5 bases at V and 1 base at J; junction bases unmatched: 4. The germline CDR1 and CDR2 sequences are KGHSH and LQKENI. CDR3 in DNA: TGTGCCAGCTCAGGGACTACGGTGAACACCGGGGAGCTGTTTTTT. Protein: CASSGTTVNTGELFF.

This chain links TRBV10-3 with TRBJ1-1; D possibly corresponds to TRBD1 (5 bases). The V end lost 6 bases, the J end lost 0 bases, and 11 bases lay between the germline ends. The CDR3 has 14 amino acids. The V gene's germline CDR1 is ENHRY and CDR2 SYGVKD. In DNA, the CDR3 is TGTGCCATCAGGATCGGGACTGTGAACACTGAAGCTTTCTTT. Amino acids: CAIRIGTVNTEAFF.

The rearrangement joins TRBV29-1 to TRBJ2-5; TRBD2 matches at 8 bases. Germline assignment: CDR1 SQVTM and CDR2 ANQGSEA. This CDR3 comprises 14 residues. V lost 4 bases, J lost 2 bases, and 6 bases stayed unmatched. The CDR3 is CSVGRPGGQETQYF. Here the CDR3 DNA reads TGCAGCGTTGGCCGGCCGGGGGGGCAAGAGACCCAGTACTTC.